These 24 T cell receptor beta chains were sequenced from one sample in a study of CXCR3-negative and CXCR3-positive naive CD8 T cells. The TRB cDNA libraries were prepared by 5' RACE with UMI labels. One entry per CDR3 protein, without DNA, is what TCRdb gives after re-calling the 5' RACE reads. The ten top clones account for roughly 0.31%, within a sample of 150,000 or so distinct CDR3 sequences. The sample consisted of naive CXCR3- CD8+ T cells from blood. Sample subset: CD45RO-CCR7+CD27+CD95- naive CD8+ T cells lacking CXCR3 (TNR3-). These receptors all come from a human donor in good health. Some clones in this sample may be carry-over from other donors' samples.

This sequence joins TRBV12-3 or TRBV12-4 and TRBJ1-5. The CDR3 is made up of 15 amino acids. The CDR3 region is CASSLGGLSNQPQHF.

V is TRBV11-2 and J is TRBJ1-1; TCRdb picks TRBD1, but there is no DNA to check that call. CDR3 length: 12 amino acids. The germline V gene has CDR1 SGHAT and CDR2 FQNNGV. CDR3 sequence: CASSGQGFEAFF.

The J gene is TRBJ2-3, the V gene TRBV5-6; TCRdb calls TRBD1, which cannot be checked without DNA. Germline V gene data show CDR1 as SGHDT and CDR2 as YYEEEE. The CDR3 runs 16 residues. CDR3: CASSLEGTPRTDTQYF.

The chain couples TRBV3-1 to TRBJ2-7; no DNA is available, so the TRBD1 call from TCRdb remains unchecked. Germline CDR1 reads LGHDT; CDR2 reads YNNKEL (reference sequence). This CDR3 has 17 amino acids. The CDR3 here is CASSQDDGDTISYEQYF.

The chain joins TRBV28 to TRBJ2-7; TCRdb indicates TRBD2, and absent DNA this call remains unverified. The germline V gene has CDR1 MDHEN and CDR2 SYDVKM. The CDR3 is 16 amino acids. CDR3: CASSWAAGTSPYEQYF.

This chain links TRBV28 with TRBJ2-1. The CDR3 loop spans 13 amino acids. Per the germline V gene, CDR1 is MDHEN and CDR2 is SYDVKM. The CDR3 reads CASSLFSVNEQFF. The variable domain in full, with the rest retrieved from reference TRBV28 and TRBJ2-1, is DVKVTQSSRYLVKRTGEKVFLECVQDMDHENMFWYRQDPGLGLRLIYFSYDVKMKEKGDIPEGYSVSREKKERFSLILESASTNQTSMYLCASSLFSVNEQFFGPGTRLTVL.

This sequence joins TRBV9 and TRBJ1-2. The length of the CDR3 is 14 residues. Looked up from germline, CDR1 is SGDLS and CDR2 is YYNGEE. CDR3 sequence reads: CASSGWEGSYGYTF.

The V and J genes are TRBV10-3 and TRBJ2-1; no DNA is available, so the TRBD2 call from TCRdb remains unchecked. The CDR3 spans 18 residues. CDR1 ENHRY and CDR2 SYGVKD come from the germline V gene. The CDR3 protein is CAISEPILAGDSYNEQFF.

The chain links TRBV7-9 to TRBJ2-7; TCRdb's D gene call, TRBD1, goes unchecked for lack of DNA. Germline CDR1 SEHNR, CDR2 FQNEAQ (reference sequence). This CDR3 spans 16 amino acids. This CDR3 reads CASSYGQGSFSYEQYF.

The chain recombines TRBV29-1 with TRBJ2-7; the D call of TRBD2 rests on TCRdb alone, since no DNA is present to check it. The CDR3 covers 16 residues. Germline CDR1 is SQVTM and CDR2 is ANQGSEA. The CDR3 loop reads CSVETPTRGIHYEQYF.

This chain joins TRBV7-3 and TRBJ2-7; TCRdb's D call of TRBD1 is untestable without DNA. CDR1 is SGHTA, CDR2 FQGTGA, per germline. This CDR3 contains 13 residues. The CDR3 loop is CASSTQGGAEQYF.

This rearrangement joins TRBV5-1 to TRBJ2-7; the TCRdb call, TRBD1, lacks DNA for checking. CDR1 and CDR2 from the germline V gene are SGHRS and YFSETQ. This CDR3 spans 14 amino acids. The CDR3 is CASSSRDMSYEQYF.

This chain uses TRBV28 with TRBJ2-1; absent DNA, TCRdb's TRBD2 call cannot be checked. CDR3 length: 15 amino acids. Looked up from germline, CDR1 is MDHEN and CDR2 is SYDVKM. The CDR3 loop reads CASSFLAGGGNEQFF.

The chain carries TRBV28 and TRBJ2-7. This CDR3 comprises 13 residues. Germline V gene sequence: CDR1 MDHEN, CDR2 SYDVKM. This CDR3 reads CASSYSFVDEQYF.

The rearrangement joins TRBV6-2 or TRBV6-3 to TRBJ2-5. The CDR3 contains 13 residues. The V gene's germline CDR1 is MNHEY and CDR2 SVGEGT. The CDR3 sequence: CASSSSDRETQYF.

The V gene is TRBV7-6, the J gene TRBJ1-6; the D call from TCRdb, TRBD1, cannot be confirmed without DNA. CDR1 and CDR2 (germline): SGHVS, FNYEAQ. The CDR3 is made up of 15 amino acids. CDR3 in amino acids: CASSLSRGSNSPLHF. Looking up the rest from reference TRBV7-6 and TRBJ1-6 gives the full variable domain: GAGVSQSPRYKVTKRGQDVALRCDPISGHVSLYWYRQALGQGPEFLTYFNYEAQQDKSGLPNDRFSAERPEGSISTLTIQRTEQRDSAMYRCASSLSRGSNSPLHFGNGTRLTVT.

The CDR3 reads CSVVGANTGELFF. The rearrangement uses TRBV29-1 and TRBJ2-2. Germline values: CDR1 SQVTM, CDR2 ANQGSEA. This CDR3 spans 13 amino acids.

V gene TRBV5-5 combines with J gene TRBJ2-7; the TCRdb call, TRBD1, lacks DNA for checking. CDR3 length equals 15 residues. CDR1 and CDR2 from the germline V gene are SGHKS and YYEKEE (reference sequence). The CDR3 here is CASSVLRQATYEQYF.

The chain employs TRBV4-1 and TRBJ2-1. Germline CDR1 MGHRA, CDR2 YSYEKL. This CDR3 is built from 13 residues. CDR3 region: CASSHWNGDEQFF.

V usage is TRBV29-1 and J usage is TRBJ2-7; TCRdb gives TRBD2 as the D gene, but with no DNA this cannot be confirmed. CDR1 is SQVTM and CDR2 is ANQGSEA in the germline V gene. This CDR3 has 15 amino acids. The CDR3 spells CSVGGLAGGRNEQYF.

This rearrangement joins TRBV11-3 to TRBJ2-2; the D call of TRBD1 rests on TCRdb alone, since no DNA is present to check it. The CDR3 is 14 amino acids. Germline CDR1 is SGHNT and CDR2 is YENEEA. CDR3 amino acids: CASSLILGTRELFF.

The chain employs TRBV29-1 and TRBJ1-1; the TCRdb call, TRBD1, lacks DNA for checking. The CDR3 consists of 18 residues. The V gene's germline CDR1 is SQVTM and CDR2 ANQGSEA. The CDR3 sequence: CSAVGKTGAHYLNTEAFF.

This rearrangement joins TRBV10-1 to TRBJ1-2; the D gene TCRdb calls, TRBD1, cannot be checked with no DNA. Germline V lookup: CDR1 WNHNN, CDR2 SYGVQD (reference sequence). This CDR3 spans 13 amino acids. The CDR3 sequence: CASSAGTGSGYTF.

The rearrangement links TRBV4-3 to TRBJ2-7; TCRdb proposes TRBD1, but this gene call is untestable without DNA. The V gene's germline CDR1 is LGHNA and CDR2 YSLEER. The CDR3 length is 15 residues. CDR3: CASSQAQGSTYEQYF.